Listed here are 13 T cell receptor beta chains from one sample, sequenced in a study of T cell repertoires in cytomegalovirus infection. TCRdb re-derived calls from the reads in MiXCR, one entry per CDR3 protein. The sample records fewer than 550,000 distinct CDR3 sequences, approximately 32% being singletons. The specimen sequenced was PBMCs. The receptor set was obtained from a human donor in good health (CMV status not recorded). Some clones in this sample may be carry-over from other donors' samples.

The sample holds many counts of this clonotype. The chain links TRBV7-2 to TRBJ2-7; TRBD2 might be the D (6 bases). The germline CDR1 and CDR2 sequences are SGHTA and FQGNSA. Trimming pared 5 bases from V and 1 base from J, leaving 18 bases between. CDR3 length: 16 amino acids. The CDR3 is CASSLFRDSPSYEQYF. The DNA of the CDR3 is TGTGCCAGCAGCCTATTCCGGGACTCCCCTTCCTACGAGCAGTACTTC.

The genes are TRBV27 and TRBJ1-2; D gene unclear. V lost 5 bases and J lost 6, with 10 bases in between. The CDR3 sequence is 12 residues long. The V gene's germline CDR1 is MNHEY and CDR2 SMNVEV (reference sequence). The CDR3 DNA reads TGTGCCAGCAGTAGGTCCGGGGATGGCTACACCTTC. Translation gives CASSRSGDGYTF.

V is TRBV19 and J is TRBJ1-5; weak D call: TRBD1 (6 bases). Germline V CDR1 and CDR2: LNHDA, SQIVND (reference sequence). V was cut by 6 bases and J by 2 bases, with 23 bases left in between. The CDR3 is made up of 18 amino acids. In nucleotides, the CDR3 is TGTGCCAGTAGGGGGGCAGACCTCATAGGGGCAGGCAATCAGCCCCAGCATTTT. Residues: CASRGADLIGAGNQPQHF. Together with reference TRBV19 and TRBJ1-5, the CDR3 gives the full variable domain: DGGITQSPKYLFRKEGQNVTLSCEQNLNHDAMYWYRQDPGQGLRLIYYSQIVNDFQKGDIAEGYSVSREKKESFPLTVTSAQKNPTAFYLCASRGADLIGAGNQPQHFGDGTRLSIL.

The rearrangement joins TRBV4-3 to TRBJ1-4; D unclear. Trimming left V 4 bases short and J 0 bases short, with 12 bases between. Germline V gene sequence: CDR1 LGHNA, CDR2 YSLEER. CDR3 length: 16 residues. The CDR3 sequence: CASSPLLTATNEKLFF. In nucleotides, the CDR3 is TGCGCCAGCAGCCCACTACTAACCGCAACTAATGAAAAACTGTTTTTT.

This clonotype was recorded at least ten times. This rearrangement joins TRBV7-9 to TRBJ1-5, with D hard to call. With 4 bases removed from V and 9 bases from J, the gap between germline ends came to 10 bases. Germline CDR1 is SEHNR and CDR2 is FQNEAQ (reference sequence). The CDR3 spans 12 residues. The CDR3 loop reads CASSYPQGPQHF. CDR3 in DNA: TGTGCCAGCAGCTACCCCCAAGGGCCCCAGCATTTT.

To note about this clonotype: At one end, the junction sequence differs from germline, possibly due to a read error. The chain is built from TRBV7-6 and TRBJ1-4; TRBD1 aligns across 10 bases. The CDR3 is made up of 17 amino acids. Germline V gene data show CDR1 as SGHVS and CDR2 as FNYEAQ. The CDR3 DNA is TGTGCCAGCACCTTAGCGCCGACAGGGGGCGAGTGTGAAAAACTGTTTTTT. It translates to CASTLAPTGGECEKLFF.

The table lists this clonotype with many counts. V usage is TRBV7-2 and J usage is TRBJ1-6; 7 bases agree with TRBD1. The V segment lost 0 bases and the J segment 5 bases; nucleotides outside the gene matches: 10. The CDR3 consists of 18 residues. The germline V gene has CDR1 SGHTA and CDR2 FQGNSA. The CDR3 loop reads CASSLAGDLTGNNSPLHF. The CDR3 DNA sequence: TGTGCCAGCAGCTTAGCGGGGGATCTGACAGGGAATAATTCACCCCTCCACTTT.

With respect to this clonotype: Given a much more abundant clone one base away, this may be a read error. The rearrangement uses TRBV7-6 and TRBJ1-1; 12 nucleotides agree with TRBD1. Germline values: CDR1 SGHVS, CDR2 FNYEAQ. The CDR3 has 16 amino acids. Here the CDR3 reads CASSPGGTGGQTEAVF. The CDR3 DNA reads TGTGCCAGCAGCCCGGGCGGGACAGGGGGCCAGACTGAAGCTGTCTTT.

The CDR3 coding sequence is TGTGCCAGCAGCTTCAGCGGGGCATCTTCCTACGAGCAGTACTTC. This encodes CASSFSGASSYEQYF. The gene calls are TRBV7-9 and TRBJ2-7, with TRBD2 identical over 7 bases. The CDR3 is made up of 15 amino acids. The germline V gene has CDR1 SEHNR and CDR2 FQNEAQ (reference sequence). J was trimmed by 1 base and V by 3 bases; bases with no gene match: 6.

This chain uses TRBV28 with TRBJ1-6, with a tentative D call TRBD1 (5 bases). Germline CDR1 and CDR2: MDHEN and SYDVKM. The V and J ends lost 6 bases and 7 bases respectively, with 13 bases between them. The length of the CDR3 is 14 residues. DNA of the CDR3: TGTGCCAGCAGGGATGGGGGGTTGAATTCACCCCTCCACTTT. Translating gives CASRDGGLNSPLHF.

This clonotype was detected many times. This chain links TRBV6-1 with TRBJ1-2; D is unclear. This CDR3 region has 16 residues. The ends were cut back, 0 bases at V and 4 bases at J, with 15 bases in the middle. The V gene's germline CDR1 is MNHNS and CDR2 SASEGT. CDR3 sequence reads: CASSEAGGPRSYGYTF. Here the CDR3 DNA reads TGTGCCAGCAGTGAAGCGGGAGGCCCCCGGAGCTATGGCTACACCTTC.

The chain has TRBV5-1 and TRBJ2-1, with 11 bases aligning to TRBD2. This CDR3 has 19 residues. The V gene end was trimmed by 2 bases and the J gene end by 0 bases; junction bases not matched to a gene: 10. Germline values: CDR1 SGHRS, CDR2 YFSETQ. This chain's CDR3 is CASSLGGGLAASSYNEQFF. The CDR3 DNA reads as TGCGCCAGCAGCTTAGGTGGGGGACTAGCGGCTAGCTCCTACAATGAGCAGTTCTTC.

This clonotype appeared a few times. The V call is TRBV2, the J call TRBJ2-7, with 8 nucleotides matching TRBD1. This CDR3 region has 13 residues. From germline, CDR1 is SNHLY and CDR2 FYNNEI. Trimming at V came to 7 bases and at J to 4 bases, leaving 6 bases not matched to a gene. The CDR3 DNA is TGTGCCAGCACGGACAGGGAAGGTTACGAGCAGTACTTC. This encodes CASTDREGYEQYF.